This T cell receptor (beta chain) came from a study of CXCR3-negative and CXCR3-positive naive CD8 T cells. Each TRB cDNA library was prepared by 5' RACE (with UMI labels). No DNA is given; TCRdb re-called the 5' RACE reads and lists each CDR3 protein once. This sample's clone table lists roughly 70,000 distinct CDR3 sequences. At 300,000 cells each, triplicate sorts were carried out for each CD8+ T cell subset. Those CD8+ T cells considered naive were CD45RO-CCR7+CD27+CD95-. As for this clonotype: What it recognizes is unknown.

Points from the study as a whole: Similarly elevated diversity marked both naive subsets, with memory CD8+ cells showing far lower diversity. Researchers report CXCR3 expression partially decreased after cryopreservation, with fresh PBMCs used in most assays.

The CDR3 spans 18 residues. Germline V gene data show CDR1 as MDHEN and CDR2 as SYDVKM. Sequenced input: naive CXCR3- CD8+ T cells from blood. The subset was: CD45RO-CCR7+CD27+CD95- naive CD8+ T cells lacking CXCR3 (TNR3-). The V and J genes are TRBV28 and TRBJ1-1; TCRdb selects TRBD1, and the lack of DNA leaves this call unchecked. The receptor comes from a human donor in good health. Some clones in this sample may be carry-over from other donors' samples. CDR3 amino acids: CASSLDGVLGSLNTEAFF.